Listed below are T cell receptor beta chains from one sample, sequenced in a study of cytomegalovirus exposure and HLA in healthy donors. Libraries were prepared by immunoSEQ multiplex PCR; TCRdb keeps only in-frame clonotypes and omits some of them. The sample records over 200,000 clones, about 75% being singletons. The sample consisted of PBMCs. These TCRs come from a woman aged 25 to 45 in good health and CMV-seronegative. Each CDR3 is given with its conserved first and last residue. Fields, in order: J gene, D gene, clone size, V gene, CDR3 protein, CDR3 DNA. The D gene is left open where the match is weak. Part of the rows lack a size; the others show once, few, many or a class for expanded clones.

TRBJ2-5	TRBD2	NA	TRBV19	CASTLAGGPEETQYF	TGTGCCAGTACACTAGCGGGAGGGCCGGAAGAGACCCAGTACTTC
TRBJ2-7	NA	NA	TRBV6-5	CASSYSRAASEQYF	TGTGCCAGCAGTTACTCGAGAGCGGCGAGCGAGCAGTACTTC
TRBJ1-1	NA	few	TRBV10-3	CAIKSGGDTEAFF	TGTGCCATCAAATCAGGCGGGGACACTGAAGCTTTCTTT
TRBJ2-2	NA	NA	TRBV6-5	CASSKAGVDGELFF	TGTGCCAGCAGTAAAGCAGGGGTCGACGGGGAGCTGTTTTTT
TRBJ2-7	TRBD1	NA	TRBV6-5	CASSSLQGKTMHEQYF	TGTGCCAGCAGTTCCCTACAGGGGAAAACCATGCACGAGCAGTACTTC
TRBJ2-7	NA	NA	TRBV10-2	CASSLAGDRYEQYF	TGCGCCAGCAGCTTAGCCGGGGATAGATACGAGCAGTACTTC
TRBJ2-3	TRBD1	NA	TRBV6-1	CASSVTGGTDTQYF	TGTGCCAGCAGTGTTACAGGGGGCACAGATACGCAGTATTTT
TRBJ1-1	NA	few	TRBV6-1	CASSDNVNTEAFF	TGTGCCAGCAGTGATAATGTGAACACTGAAGCTTTCTTT
TRBJ2-7	TRBD1	NA	TRBV15	CATSRGAGGRYEQYF	TGTGCCACCAGCAGAGGGGCAGGGGGTCGATACGAGCAGTACTTC
TRBJ2-2	TRBD2	NA	TRBV2	CASSDLLRGAPNTGELFF	TGTGCCAGCAGTGACTTATTGCGGGGGGCCCCGAACACCGGGGAGCTGTTTTTT